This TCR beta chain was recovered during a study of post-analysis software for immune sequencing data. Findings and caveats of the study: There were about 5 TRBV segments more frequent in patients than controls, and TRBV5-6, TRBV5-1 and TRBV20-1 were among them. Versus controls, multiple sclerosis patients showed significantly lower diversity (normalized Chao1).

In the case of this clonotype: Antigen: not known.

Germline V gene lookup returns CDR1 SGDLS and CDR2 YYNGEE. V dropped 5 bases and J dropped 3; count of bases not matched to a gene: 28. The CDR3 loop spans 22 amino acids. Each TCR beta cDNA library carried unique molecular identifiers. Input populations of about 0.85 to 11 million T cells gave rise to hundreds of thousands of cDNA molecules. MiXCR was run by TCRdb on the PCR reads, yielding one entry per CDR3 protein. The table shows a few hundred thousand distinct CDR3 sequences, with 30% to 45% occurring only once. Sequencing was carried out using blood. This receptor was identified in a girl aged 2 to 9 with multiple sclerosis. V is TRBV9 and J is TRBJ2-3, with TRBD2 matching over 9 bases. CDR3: CASSPPLLGVSGSEGGTDTQYF. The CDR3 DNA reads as TGTGCCAGCAGTCCTCCCCTCCTTGGGGTTAGCGGGAGTGAAGGAGGGACAGATACGCAGTATTTT.